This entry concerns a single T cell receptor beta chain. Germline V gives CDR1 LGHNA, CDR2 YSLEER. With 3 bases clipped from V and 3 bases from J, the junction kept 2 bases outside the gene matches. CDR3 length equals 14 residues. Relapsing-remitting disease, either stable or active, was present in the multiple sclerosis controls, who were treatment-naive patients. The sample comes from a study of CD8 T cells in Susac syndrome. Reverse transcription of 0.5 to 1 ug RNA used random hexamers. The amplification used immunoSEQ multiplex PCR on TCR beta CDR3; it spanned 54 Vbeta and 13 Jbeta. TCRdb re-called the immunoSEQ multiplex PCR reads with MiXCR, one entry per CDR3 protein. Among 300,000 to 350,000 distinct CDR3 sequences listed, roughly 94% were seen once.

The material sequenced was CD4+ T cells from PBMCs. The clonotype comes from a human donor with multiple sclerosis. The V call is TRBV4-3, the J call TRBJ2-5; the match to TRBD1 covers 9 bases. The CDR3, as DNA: TGCGCCAGCAGCCAGCGACAGGGGGAAGAGACCCAGTACTTC. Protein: CASSQRQGEETQYF.